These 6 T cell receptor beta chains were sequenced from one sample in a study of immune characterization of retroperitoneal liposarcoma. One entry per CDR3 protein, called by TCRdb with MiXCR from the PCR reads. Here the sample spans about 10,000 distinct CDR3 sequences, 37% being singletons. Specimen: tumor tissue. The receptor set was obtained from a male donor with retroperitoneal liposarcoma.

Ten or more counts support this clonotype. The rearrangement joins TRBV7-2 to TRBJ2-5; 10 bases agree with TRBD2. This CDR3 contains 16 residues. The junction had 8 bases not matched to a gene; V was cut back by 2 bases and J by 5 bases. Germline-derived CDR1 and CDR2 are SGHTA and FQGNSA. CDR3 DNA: TGTGCCAGCAGCTTACGAACTAGCGGGATGGGTGAGACCCAGTACTTC. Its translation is CASSLRTSGMGETQYF. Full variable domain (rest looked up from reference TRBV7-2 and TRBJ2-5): GAGVSQSPSNKVTEKGKDVELRCDPISGHTALYWYRQSLGQGLEFLIYFQGNSAPDKSGLPSDRFSAERTGGSVSTLTIQRTQQEDSAVYLCASSLRTSGMGETQYFGPGTRLLVL.

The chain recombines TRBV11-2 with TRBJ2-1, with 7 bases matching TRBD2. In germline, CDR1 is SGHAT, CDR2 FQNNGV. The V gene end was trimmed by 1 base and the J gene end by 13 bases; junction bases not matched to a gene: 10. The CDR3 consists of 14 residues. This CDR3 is CASSLAGGQETQFF. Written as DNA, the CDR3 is TGTGCCAGCAGCTTAGCGGGGGGTCAAGAGACCCAGTTCTTC.

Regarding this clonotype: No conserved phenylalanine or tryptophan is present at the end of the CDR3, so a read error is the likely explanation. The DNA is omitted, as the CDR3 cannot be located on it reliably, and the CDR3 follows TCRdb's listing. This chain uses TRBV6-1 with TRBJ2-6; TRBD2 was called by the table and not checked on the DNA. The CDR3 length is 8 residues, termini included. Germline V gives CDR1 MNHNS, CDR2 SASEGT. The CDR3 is CASSEEAS.

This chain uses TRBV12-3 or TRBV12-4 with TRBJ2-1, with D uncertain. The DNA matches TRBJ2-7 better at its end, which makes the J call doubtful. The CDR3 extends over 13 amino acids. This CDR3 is CASRIRSYNEQYF. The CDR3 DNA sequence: TGTGCCAGCAGGATCCGATCCTACAATGAGCAGTACTTC.

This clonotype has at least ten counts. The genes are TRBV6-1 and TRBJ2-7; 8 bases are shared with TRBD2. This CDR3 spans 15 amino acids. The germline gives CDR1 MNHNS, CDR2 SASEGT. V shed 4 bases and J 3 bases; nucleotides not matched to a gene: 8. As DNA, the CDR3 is TGTGCCAGCAGTGGAATAGCGGGACAACTCTACGAGCAGTACTTC. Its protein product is CASSGIAGQLYEQYF.

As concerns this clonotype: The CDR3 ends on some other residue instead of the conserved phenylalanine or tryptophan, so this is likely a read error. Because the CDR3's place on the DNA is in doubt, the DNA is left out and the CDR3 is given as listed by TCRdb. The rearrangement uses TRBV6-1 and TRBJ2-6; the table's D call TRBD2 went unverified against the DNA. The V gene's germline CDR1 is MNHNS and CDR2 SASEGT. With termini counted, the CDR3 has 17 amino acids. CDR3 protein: CASSEGLAILPEQYFGA.